These T cell receptor beta chains were read from a single sample in a study of OX40 agonist ivuxolimab in advanced cancers. Generated by immunoSEQ multiplex PCR, the TCRdb table keeps only in-frame clones and is missing some. The sample contains approximately 47,000 clones, about nine tenths of which appear only once. The material sequenced was CD4+ or CD8+ T cells sorted from blood, taken in a trial of the OX40 agonist ivuxolimab. The receptors stem from an adult with an advanced solid tumor such as melanoma, head and neck, liver or kidney cancer. Each CDR3 is given with its conserved first and last residue.

j_call,v_call,cdr3_aa
TRBJ2-1,TRBV6-5,CASSRGTGDYNEQFF
TRBJ2-7,TRBV5-6,CASSPGQPYEQYF
TRBJ2-3,TRBV27,CASSSWTSGGGTDTQYF
TRBJ2-5,TRBV19,CASSTGLATQETQYF
TRBJ2-3,TRBV13,CASSGESTDTQYF
TRBJ2-2,TRBV6-1,CAHNGVSGELFF
TRBJ1-5,TRBV5-5,CASSLGMGGQPQHF
TRBJ2-1,TRBV15,CATSRDPTGADEQFF
TRBJ2-3,TRBV6-6,CASSFGGADTQYF
TRBJ1-5,TRBV6-6,CASISDPGNQPQHF
TRBJ1-5,TRBV4-1,CASSQERQYSNQPQHF
TRBJ2-1,TRBV5-6,CASSLAWDEQFF
TRBJ1-1,TRBV6-6,CASTIQVNTEAFF
TRBJ2-5,TRBV15,CATSRGSQETQYF
TRBJ2-1,TRBV18,CASSPLENEQFF
TRBJ2-7,TRBV14,CASSRSDSPYEQYF
TRBJ2-1,TRBV11-3,CASSFTSGDGNEQFF
TRBJ2-5,TRBV5-4,CASSTPGTREETQYF
TRBJ1-1,TRBV5-1,CASSFGRGRTEAFF
TRBJ2-5,TRBV4-1,CASSQVGLAETQYF
TRBJ1-4,TRBV6-5,CASSYLYTGELFF
TRBJ2-1,TRBV10-3,CAISDSLDEQFF
TRBJ1-1,TRBV30,CAWSWAENTEAFF
TRBJ1-1,TRBV4-2,CASSQAEGTTEAFF
TRBJ2-1,TRBV7-2,CASSFTSSYNEQFF
TRBJ2-1,TRBV23-1,CASSQSLAGRSYNEQFF
TRBJ1-2,TRBV2,CASTADRANYGYTF
TRBJ1-1,TRBV15,CATSREGVAEAFF
TRBJ1-1,TRBV6-1,CASSEARVTNTEAFF
TRBJ2-1,TRBV19,CASSMGQGASTYNEQFF
TRBJ2-3,TRBV6-1,CASSENPGQVIGTSPRDTQYF
TRBJ1-5,TRBV19,CASSVSGGNQPQHF
TRBJ2-3,TRBV15,CATSPDRASTDTQYF
TRBJ1-2,TRBV30,CAWVPGQDYGYTF
TRBJ1-2,TRBV27,CASSPLGTRLYGYTF
TRBJ2-1,TRBV5-6,CASSLESGLAYNEQFF
TRBJ1-1,TRBV4-1,CASSQDLGARTEAFF
TRBJ2-2,TRBV14,CASSYSGSGGELFF
TRBJ2-2,TRBV5-4,CASSSLLDTGELFF
TRBJ2-5,TRBV6-1,CASKITIQETQYF
TRBJ1-1,TRBV28,CASMLSRDTEAFF
TRBJ2-2,TRBV5-1,CASSLGLAGGNTGELFF
TRBJ2-2,TRBV11-2,CASSLGRNTGELFF
TRBJ1-1,TRBV18,CASSPPRELNTEAFF
TRBJ1-2,TRBV5-4,CASSPSRGGGGYTF
TRBJ2-1,TRBV7-3,CASSFIRGGPNEQFF
TRBJ1-2,TRBV5-4,CASSNRVSYGYTF
TRBJ1-1,TRBV2,CASSERGGTEAFF
TRBJ1-4,TRBV15,CATSRDPAMGEKLFF
TRBJ2-3,TRBV5-5,CASSVMTAGLAFTDTQYF
TRBJ1-6,TRBV19,CASSLGGLGSPLHF
TRBJ1-5,TRBV15,CATSRVTGNSNQPQHF
TRBJ2-1,TRBV19,CASSIGERGGNEQFF
TRBJ1-6,TRBV11-2,CASSLEAGGAWNSPLHF
TRBJ1-6,TRBV9,CASSEDSYSYNSPLHF